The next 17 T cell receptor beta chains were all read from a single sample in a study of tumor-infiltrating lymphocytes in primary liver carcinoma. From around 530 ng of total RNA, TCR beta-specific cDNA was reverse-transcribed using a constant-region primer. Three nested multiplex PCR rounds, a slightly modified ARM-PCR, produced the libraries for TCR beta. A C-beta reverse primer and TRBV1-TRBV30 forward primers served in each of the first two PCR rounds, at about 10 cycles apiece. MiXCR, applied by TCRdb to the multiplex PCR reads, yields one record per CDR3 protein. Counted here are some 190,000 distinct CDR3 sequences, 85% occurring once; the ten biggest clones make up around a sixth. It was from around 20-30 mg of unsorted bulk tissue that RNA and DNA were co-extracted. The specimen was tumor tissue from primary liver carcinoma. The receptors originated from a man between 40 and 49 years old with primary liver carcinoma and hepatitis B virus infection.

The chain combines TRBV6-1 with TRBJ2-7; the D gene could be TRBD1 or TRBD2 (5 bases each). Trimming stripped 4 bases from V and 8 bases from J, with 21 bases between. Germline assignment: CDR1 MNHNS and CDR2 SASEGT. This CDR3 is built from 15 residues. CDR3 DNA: TGTGCCAGCAGTGTTGGGACGGTGGGCTCATACAAGCAGTACTTC. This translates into CASSVGTVGSYKQYF.

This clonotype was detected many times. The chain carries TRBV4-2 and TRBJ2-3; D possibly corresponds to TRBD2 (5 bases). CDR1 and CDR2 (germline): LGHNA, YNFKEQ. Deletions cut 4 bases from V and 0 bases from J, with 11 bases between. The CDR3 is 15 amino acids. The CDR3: CASSLRGQSTDTQYF. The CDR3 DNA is TGTGCCAGCAGCCTAAGAGGGCAGAGCACAGATACGCAGTATTTT.

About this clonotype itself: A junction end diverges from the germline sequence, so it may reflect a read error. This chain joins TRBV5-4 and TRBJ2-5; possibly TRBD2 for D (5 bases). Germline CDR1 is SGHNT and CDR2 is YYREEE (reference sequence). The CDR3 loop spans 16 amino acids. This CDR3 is CASSSDQASLKETQYF. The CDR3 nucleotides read TGTGCCAGCAGCTCCGATCAGGCTAGCCTGAAAGAGACCCAATACTTC.

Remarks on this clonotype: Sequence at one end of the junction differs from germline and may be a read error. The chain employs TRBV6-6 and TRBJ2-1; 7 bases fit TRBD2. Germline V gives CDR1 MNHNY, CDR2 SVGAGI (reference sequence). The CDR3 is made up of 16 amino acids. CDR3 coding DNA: TGTGCCAGAAGTTCCTACGTGGGGGGGTCCTACAATGAGCAGTTCTTC. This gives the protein CARSSYVGGSYNEQFF.

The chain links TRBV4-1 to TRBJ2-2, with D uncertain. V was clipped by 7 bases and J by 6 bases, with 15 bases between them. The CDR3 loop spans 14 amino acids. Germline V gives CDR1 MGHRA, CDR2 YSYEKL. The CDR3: CASTQPTLSGELFF. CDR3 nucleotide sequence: TGCGCCAGCACACAACCTACCCTCTCCGGGGAGCTGTTTTTT.

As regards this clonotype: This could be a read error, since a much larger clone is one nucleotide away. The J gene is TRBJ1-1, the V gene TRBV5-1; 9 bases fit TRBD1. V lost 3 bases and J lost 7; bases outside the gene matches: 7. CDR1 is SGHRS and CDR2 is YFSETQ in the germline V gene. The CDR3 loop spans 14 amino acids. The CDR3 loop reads CASSYTGGAGEAFF. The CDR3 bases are TGCGCCAGCAGCTACACAGGGGGCGCGGGTGAAGCTTTCTTT. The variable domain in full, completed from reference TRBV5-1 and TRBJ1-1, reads KAGVTQTPRYLIKTRGQQVTLSCSPISGHRSVSWYQQTPGQGLQFLFEYFSETQRNKGNFPGRFSGRQFSNSRSEMNVSTLELGDSALYLCASSYTGGAGEAFFGQGTRLTVV.

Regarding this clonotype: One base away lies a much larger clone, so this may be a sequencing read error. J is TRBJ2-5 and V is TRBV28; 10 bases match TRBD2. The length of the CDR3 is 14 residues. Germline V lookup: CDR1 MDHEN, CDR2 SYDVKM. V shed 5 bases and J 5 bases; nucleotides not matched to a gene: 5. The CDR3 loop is CASSVAGGMETQYF. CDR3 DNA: TGTGCCAGCAGTGTAGCGGGAGGTATGGAGACCCAGTACTTC.

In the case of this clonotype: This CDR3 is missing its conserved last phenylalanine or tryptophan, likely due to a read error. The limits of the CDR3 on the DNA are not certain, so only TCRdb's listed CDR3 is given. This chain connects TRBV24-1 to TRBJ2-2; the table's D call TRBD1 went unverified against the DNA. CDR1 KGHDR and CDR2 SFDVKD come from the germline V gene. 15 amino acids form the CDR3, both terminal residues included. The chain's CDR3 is CATSEGDYDTGEMFL.

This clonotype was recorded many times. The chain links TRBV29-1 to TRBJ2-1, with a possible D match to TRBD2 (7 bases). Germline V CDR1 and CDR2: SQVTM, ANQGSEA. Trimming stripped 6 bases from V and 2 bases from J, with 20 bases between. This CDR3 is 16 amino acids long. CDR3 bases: TGCAGCGTGGGGGGCGGGAGAGGCGGGGCCTACAATGAGCAGTTCTTC. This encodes CSVGGGRGGAYNEQFF.

CDR3 sequence: CASSQRLAATDTQYF. CDR3 DNA: TGCGCCAGCAGCCAGCGACTCGCGGCCACAGATACGCAGTATTTT. This chain uses TRBV4-3 with TRBJ2-3; D remains unclear. This CDR3 region has 15 residues. Germline values: CDR1 LGHNA, CDR2 YSLEER. Trimming removed 3 bases at V and 2 bases at J, with 12 bases between.

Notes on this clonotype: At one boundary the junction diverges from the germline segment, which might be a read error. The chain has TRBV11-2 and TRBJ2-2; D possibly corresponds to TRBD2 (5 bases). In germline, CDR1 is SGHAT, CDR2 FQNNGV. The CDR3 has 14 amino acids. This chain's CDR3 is CASSTDSEIGELLF. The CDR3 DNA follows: TGTGCCAGCAGCACAGACTCGGAAATCGGGGAGCTGCTTTTT.

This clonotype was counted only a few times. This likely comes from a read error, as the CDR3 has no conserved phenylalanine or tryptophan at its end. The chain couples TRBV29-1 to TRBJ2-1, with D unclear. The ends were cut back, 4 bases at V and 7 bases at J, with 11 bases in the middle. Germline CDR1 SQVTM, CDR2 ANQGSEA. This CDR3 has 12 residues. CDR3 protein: CSVVWATNEQFL. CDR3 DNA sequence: TGCAGCGTTGTTTGGGCTACTAATGAGCAGTTCCTC.

CDR3 nucleotides: TGTGCCAGCTTAGGCGTCTCGAACAATGAGCAGTTCTTC. Translation: CASLGVSNNEQFF. The chain has TRBV11-3 and TRBJ2-1; D is undetermined. This CDR3 region has 13 residues. The germline V and J ends were trimmed by 8 bases and 5 bases, with 13 bases remaining between them. Germline V gives CDR1 SGHNT, CDR2 YENEEA.

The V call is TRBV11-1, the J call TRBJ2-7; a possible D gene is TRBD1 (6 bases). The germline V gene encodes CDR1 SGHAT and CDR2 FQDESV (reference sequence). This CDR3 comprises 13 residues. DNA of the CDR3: TGTATCAGTAGGGGGAAGCGATCCTACGAGCAGTACTTC. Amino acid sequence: CISRGKRSYEQYF.

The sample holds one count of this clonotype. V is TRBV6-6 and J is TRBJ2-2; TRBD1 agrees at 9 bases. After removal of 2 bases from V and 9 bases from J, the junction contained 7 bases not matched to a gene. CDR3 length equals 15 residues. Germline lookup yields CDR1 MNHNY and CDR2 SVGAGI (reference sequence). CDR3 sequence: CASSYPGTGHWELFF. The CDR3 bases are TGTGCCAGCAGTTACCCGGGGACAGGGCACTGGGAGCTGTTTTTT.

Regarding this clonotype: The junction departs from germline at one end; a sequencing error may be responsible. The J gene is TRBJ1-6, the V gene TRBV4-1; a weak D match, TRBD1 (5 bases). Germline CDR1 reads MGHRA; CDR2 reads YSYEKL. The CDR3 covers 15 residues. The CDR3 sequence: CASRQDSAGNSPLHF. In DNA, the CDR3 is TGCGCCAGCAGGCAAGATAGCGCAGGGAATTCACCCCTCCACTTT.

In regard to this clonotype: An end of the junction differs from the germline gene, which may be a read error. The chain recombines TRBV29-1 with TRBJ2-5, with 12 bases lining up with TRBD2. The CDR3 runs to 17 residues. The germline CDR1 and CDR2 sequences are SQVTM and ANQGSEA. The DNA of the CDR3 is TGCAGCGTTGTACTAGCGGGAGGCTGCTTCAGCCAAGAGACCCACTACTTC. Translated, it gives CSVVLAGGCFSQETHYF.